The clone carrying this T cell receptor (beta chain) was seen just once. The CDR3 is 14 residues long. The data stem from a study of blood T cell repertoires in COVID-19. Clones were read by immunoSEQ multiplex PCR, and TCRdb kept only the in-frame ones, dropping some. Of 120,000 or so clones in the sample, roughly nine tenths were seen once. Material for sequencing was peripheral blood. The TCR comes from a man between 65 and 85 years old who had recovered from COVID-19. This chain joins TRBV21-1 and TRBJ1-2. TRBV21-1 is a pseudogene segment. CDR3 sequence reads: CASSKERRIYGYTF. CDR3 in DNA: TGTGCCAGCAGCAAGGAACGGAGAATCTATGGCTACACCTTC.